These 30 T cell receptor beta chains share one sample of origin, sequenced in a study of shared clonotypes between healthy human individuals. The naive CD8 subset, CD45RO-negative cells positively selected for CCR7, excluded terminally differentiated effector memory CD45RA+ cells. The protocol was immunoSEQ multiplex PCR, while the TCRdb copy is restricted to in-frame clones and leaves out a portion. The sample has about 2.1 million clones, around 93% seen once; the top ten hold around 1.8%. The sample taken for sequencing was naive CD8+ T cells from PBMCs. The receptors were gathered from a man between 18 and 35 years old in good health. Some clones in this sample may be carry-over from other donors' samples.

This chain joins TRBV7-9 and TRBJ2-1; 9 bases line up with TRBD1. With V trimmed by 2 bases and J by 1 base, 3 bases remained unmatched. The CDR3 covers 16 residues. The V gene's germline CDR1 is SEHNR and CDR2 FQNEAQ (reference sequence). CDR3: CASSLTGGLSYNEQFF. The DNA for the CDR3 is TGTGCCAGCAGCTTAACAGGGGGCTTATCCTACAATGAGCAGTTCTTC.

The chain is built from TRBV27 and TRBJ1-4; D gene ambiguous. The V gene's germline CDR1 is MNHEY and CDR2 SMNVEV (reference sequence). This CDR3 has 14 residues. Trimming left V 0 bases short and J 4 bases short, with 6 bases between. The CDR3 region is CASSLSNSNEKLFF. In nucleotides, the CDR3 is TGTGCCAGCAGTTTATCCAACAGTAATGAAAAACTGTTTTTT.

The chain links TRBV2 to TRBJ1-2; D perhaps matches TRBD1 (5 bases). CDR1 SNHLY and CDR2 FYNNEI come from the germline V gene. CDR3 size: 20 residues. With 0 bases removed from V and 7 bases from J, the gap between germline ends came to 30 bases. The chain's CDR3 is CASSEAGFRLPGVRGGGYTF. CDR3 coding DNA: TGTGCCAGCAGTGAAGCGGGTTTTAGACTCCCGGGGGTCCGGGGGGGTGGCTACACCTTC.

The chain recombines TRBV6-1 with TRBJ2-1; D gene uncertain. V dropped 5 bases and J dropped 10 bases, with 9 bases sitting between them. The germline gives CDR1 MNHNS, CDR2 SASEGT. The CDR3 runs 11 residues. The CDR3 protein is CASSSISEQFF. The CDR3 nucleotides read TGTGCCAGCAGTAGTATTAGCGAGCAGTTCTTC.

The chain carries TRBV6-6 and TRBJ2-1; the match to TRBD1 covers 10 bases. The CDR3 has 15 amino acids. V was clipped by 4 bases and J by 7 bases; unmatched bases: 7. CDR1 and CDR2 (germline): MNHNY, SVGAGI (reference sequence). In DNA, the CDR3 is TGTGCCAGCAGTTCCCGGGACAGGGGTTTGAATGAGCAGTTCTTC. Translation gives CASSSRDRGLNEQFF.

V is TRBV12-5 and J is TRBJ2-1; 9 bases fit TRBD1. Germline V gene lookup returns CDR1 LGHNT and CDR2 FRNRAP. The CDR3 runs to 15 residues. Germline trimming cut 3 bases from V and 7 bases from J; bases unmatched to any gene: 7. The CDR3 region is CASGFPTGGWNEQFF. The CDR3 DNA follows: TGTGCTAGTGGTTTCCCAACAGGGGGCTGGAATGAGCAGTTCTTC.

The rearrangement uses TRBV5-5 and TRBJ2-7, with 10 bases identical to TRBD1. With 4 bases clipped from V and 3 bases from J, the junction kept 7 bases outside the gene matches. Per germline, CDR1 SGHKS and CDR2 YYEKEE (reference sequence). The CDR3 extends over 15 amino acids. For the CDR3, the DNA is TGTGCCAGCAGCCACCCTGGACAGGGGGGCTACGAGCAGTACTTC. Amino acids: CASSHPGQGGYEQYF.

Concerning this clone itself: The same CDR3 can be traced to other DNA sequences in this sample. DNA of the CDR3: TGCGCCAGCAGCCAAGATCTGGGCCAAAACACTGAAGCTTTCTTT. It yields the protein CASSQDLGQNTEAFF. The chain carries TRBV4-1 and TRBJ1-1; D gene ambiguous. In germline, CDR1 is MGHRA, CDR2 YSYEKL. This CDR3 comprises 15 residues. V lost 0 bases and J lost 2, with 10 bases in between.

V and J are TRBV28 and TRBJ2-6; 7 bases align to TRBD1. This CDR3 comprises 18 residues. J lost 1 base, V lost 6 bases, and 12 bases had no gene match. Germline CDR1 reads MDHEN; CDR2 reads SYDVKM. The CDR3 loop is CASSSPLGQISGANVLTF. CDR3 sequence (DNA): TGTGCCAGCAGCTCACCCCTGGGACAGATATCTGGGGCCAACGTCCTGACTTTC. Together with reference TRBV28 and TRBJ2-6, the CDR3 gives the full variable domain: DVKVTQSSRYLVKRTGEKVFLECVQDMDHENMFWYRQDPGLGLRLIYFSYDVKMKEKGDIPEGYSVSREKKERFSLILESASTNQTSMYLCASSSPLGQISGANVLTFGAGSRLTVL.

V usage is TRBV7-9 and J usage is TRBJ2-2; possible D gene TRBD1, 5 bases. The CDR3 is made up of 13 amino acids. CDR1 SEHNR and CDR2 FQNEAQ come from the germline V gene (reference sequence). V was pared by 7 bases and J by 5 bases, with 11 bases between. CDR3 region: CASNWGGTGELFF. CDR3 DNA sequence: TGTGCCAGCAACTGGGGCGGTACCGGGGAGCTGTTTTTT.

This chain connects TRBV11-2 to TRBJ1-1; 7 bases agree with TRBD1. Germline trimming cut 8 bases from V and 5 bases from J; bases unmatched to any gene: 11. The germline CDR1 and CDR2 sequences are SGHAT and FQNNGV. The CDR3 loop spans 14 amino acids. The CDR3 region has the DNA TGTGCCAGCTCCTTTGTAGGGGGCCTTACTGAAGCTTTCTTT. It codes for CASSFVGGLTEAFF.

The V call is TRBV27, the J call TRBJ2-7; 7 bases align to TRBD2. V gave up 2 bases and J gave up 2 bases; unmatched junction bases: 6. The CDR3 spans 15 residues. CDR1 and CDR2 from the germline V gene are MNHEY and SMNVEV (reference sequence). Here the CDR3 DNA reads TGTGCCAGCAGTTTACTAGCGGAGGGAACCTACGAGCAGTACTTC. It yields the protein CASSLLAEGTYEQYF.

This rearrangement joins TRBV11-2 to TRBJ1-2, with D tentatively TRBD1 (6 bases). From germline, CDR1 is SGHAT and CDR2 FQNNGV. The CDR3 spans 16 residues. V was clipped by 5 bases and J by 4 bases, with 20 bases between them. CDR3 DNA sequence: TGTGCCAGCAGCCCGTGGGACCCACAGGGAACCTATGGCTACACCTTC. Its translation: CASSPWDPQGTYGYTF. Based on the CDR3 plus reference TRBV11-2 and TRBJ1-2, the full variable domain is EAGVAQSPRYKIIEKRQSVAFWCNPISGHATLYWYQQILGQGPKLLIQFQNNGVVDDSQLPKDRFSAERLKGVDSTLKIQPAKLEDSAVYLCASSPWDPQGTYGYTFGSGTRLTVV.

This chain uses TRBV12-5 with TRBJ2-3; 7 positions agree with TRBD1. The CDR3 consists of 15 residues. Germline trimming cut 1 base from V and 4 bases from J; bases unmatched to any gene: 5. Germline lookup yields CDR1 LGHNT and CDR2 FRNRAP. The CDR3 DNA reads TGTGCTAGTGGTTTGGGGAGAGGGGGCGCAGATACGCAGTATTTT. Its translation: CASGLGRGGADTQYF.

This rearrangement joins TRBV27 to TRBJ2-7; TRBD2 is a possible D gene (6 bases). V was pared by 4 bases and J by 6 bases, with 16 bases between. Germline loops: CDR1 MNHEY, CDR2 SMNVEV (reference sequence). This CDR3 is 14 amino acids long. CDR3 sequence (DNA): TGTGCCAGCAGTTGGGGAGGCCACCCCTCCGAGCAGTACTTC. Protein product: CASSWGGHPSEQYF.

The gene calls are TRBV6-6 and TRBJ2-7; possibly TRBD2 for D (6 bases). Germline CDR1 is MNHNY and CDR2 is SVGAGI (reference sequence). Trimming removed 8 bases from V and 6 bases from J, with 8 bases in between. CDR3 size: 10 residues. The CDR3 DNA is TGTGCCAGCCGGGGACTCGAGCAGTACTTC. Its translation: CASRGLEQYF.

For this clone: This same CDR3 is encoded by further DNA sequences in the sample. The chain links TRBV7-2 to TRBJ2-7; D is perhaps TRBD1 (5 bases). V was shortened by 5 bases and J by 1 base, with 9 bases between the two germline ends. This CDR3 region has 13 residues. Germline V gene data show CDR1 as SGHTA and CDR2 as FQGNSA. The CDR3 sequence: CASSLRQSYEQYF. The CDR3 DNA sequence: TGTGCCAGCAGCCTCCGACAGTCCTACGAGCAGTACTTC.

This clone was seen only once. The genes are TRBV7-9 and TRBJ1-1; a weak D match, TRBD1 (5 bases). Germline loops: CDR1 SEHNR, CDR2 FQNEAQ (reference sequence). Trimming removed 5 bases from V and 7 bases from J, with 14 bases in between. The CDR3 totals 13 residues. The CDR3 DNA sequence: TGTGCCAGCAGCCCCAAAGGGGACGGTGAAGCTTTCTTT. Its protein product is CASSPKGDGEAFF.

The V call is TRBV4-3, the J call TRBJ2-1; 7 bases map to TRBD2. With V trimmed by 9 bases and J by 5 bases, 13 bases remained unmatched. Germline loops: CDR1 LGHNA, CDR2 YSLEER. CDR3 length equals 15 residues. DNA of the CDR3: TGCGCCAGTGCCTGGGGCGGGAGTGTCGACAATGAGCAGTTCTTC. Translating gives CASAWGGSVDNEQFF.

The V call is TRBV11-2, the J call TRBJ2-7; D remains unclear. Trimming took 1 base from V and 1 from J, leaving 5 bases between them. The CDR3 is 13 residues long. Germline assignment: CDR1 SGHAT and CDR2 FQNNGV. The CDR3 region has the DNA TGTGCCAGCAGCTTAGTAACGTCCTACGAGCAGTACTTC. Residues: CASSLVTSYEQYF.

V is TRBV30 and J is TRBJ2-7; tentatively, D is TRBD1 (5 bases). The length of the CDR3 is 12 residues. The germline gives CDR1 GTSNPN, CDR2 SVGIG (reference sequence). V was pared by 6 bases and J by 3 bases, with 12 bases between. The CDR3 sequence: CACLDRDYEQYF. CDR3 bases: TGTGCCTGCCTTGACAGAGACTACGAGCAGTACTTC.

The chain couples TRBV7-9 to TRBJ2-2; D gene uncertain. The CDR3 totals 13 residues. Germline lookup yields CDR1 SEHNR and CDR2 FQNEAQ (reference sequence). Deletions cut 5 bases from V and 2 bases from J, with 6 bases between. This CDR3 reads CASSPGNTGELFF. In nucleotides, the CDR3 is TGTGCCAGCAGCCCCGGTAACACCGGGGAGCTGTTTTTT.

The chain uses TRBV7-2 and TRBJ1-5, with D unresolved. The germline gives CDR1 SGHTA, CDR2 FQGNSA. The V and J ends lost 1 base and 4 bases respectively, with 11 bases between them. This CDR3 region has 15 residues. The CDR3: CASSLGGGWNQPQHF. In DNA form, the CDR3 reads TGTGCCAGCAGCTTAGGTGGTGGGTGGAATCAGCCCCAGCATTTT.

V usage is TRBV7-2 and J usage is TRBJ1-2; D call uncertain. This CDR3 region has 17 residues. Germline assignment: CDR1 SGHTA and CDR2 FQGNSA. Trimming cost V 3 bases and J 2 bases, with 19 bases left between them. CDR3 loop: CASSLKPLGSGNYGYTF. The CDR3 nucleotides read TGTGCCAGCAGCTTGAAACCACTCGGATCGGGCAACTATGGCTACACCTTC.

The chain links TRBV12-5 to TRBJ2-1, with a tentative D call TRBD1 (5 bases). V lost 2 bases and J 5 bases, leaving 7 bases between the germline ends. Germline-derived CDR1 and CDR2 are LGHNT and FRNRAP. There are 13 residues in the CDR3. This chain's CDR3 is CASGLTDNNEQFF. In nucleotides, the CDR3 is TGTGCTAGTGGTTTGACGGACAACAATGAGCAGTTCTTC.

This chain joins TRBV18 and TRBJ2-7, with a weak D call TRBD1 (5 bases). The CDR3 extends over 16 amino acids. V lost 2 bases and J 1 base, leaving 15 bases between the germline ends. Germline CDR1 reads KGHSH; CDR2 reads LQKENI. The DNA of the CDR3 is TGTGCCAGCTCACCAGGGGCCAGTCGCGCATCCTACGAGCAGTACTTC. It yields the protein CASSPGASRASYEQYF.

The J gene is TRBJ1-5, the V gene TRBV27; tentatively, D is TRBD1 (5 bases). The V and J ends lost 4 bases and 3 bases respectively, with 7 bases between them. The CDR3 is 13 amino acids. Germline lookup yields CDR1 MNHEY and CDR2 SMNVEV (reference sequence). The CDR3 protein is CASSWDFNQPQHF. CDR3 DNA sequence: TGTGCCAGCAGTTGGGACTTCAATCAGCCCCAGCATTTT.

This clone has only one observation. The rearrangement links TRBV4-3 to TRBJ2-3, with a tentative D call TRBD1 (7 bases). CDR1 is LGHNA, CDR2 YSLEER, per germline. The V gene lost 1 base and the J gene lost 4 bases, with 12 bases spanning the gap. The CDR3 runs to 15 residues. The CDR3 DNA follows: TGCGCCAGCAGCCAAGGGACAGGCGGGGCAGATACGCAGTATTTT. Protein: CASSQGTGGADTQYF.

This clone showed up just once. This chain uses TRBV27 with TRBJ2-7; no reliable D call. Trimming stripped 5 bases from V and 11 bases from J, with 19 bases between. CDR1 MNHEY and CDR2 SMNVEV come from the germline V gene (reference sequence). The CDR3 is made up of 13 amino acids. The CDR3 sequence is CASSPRRNEVKYF. The CDR3 DNA is TGTGCCAGCAGTCCCCGGCGGAATGAAGTTAAGTACTTC.

This clone was seen a single time. Other DNA sequences in this sample translate to the same CDR3. The J gene is TRBJ2-5, the V gene TRBV9; the D is unclear. The CDR3 is 12 residues long. CDR1 and CDR2 from the germline V gene are SGDLS and YYNGEE. Trimming removed 0 bases from V and 5 bases from J, with 5 bases in between. CDR3 in amino acids: CASSVAGETQYF. CDR3 sequence (DNA): TGTGCCAGCAGCGTAGCAGGCGAGACCCAGTACTTC.